These T cell receptor beta chains were read from a single sample in a study of blood T cell repertoires in COVID-19. Some clones are missing from TCRdb's copy, which holds only in-frame ones; the method was immunoSEQ multiplex PCR. The sample has approximately 150,000 clones; 80% to 90% are singletons. Sequences were obtained from peripheral blood. The source is a man aged 18 to 30 with COVID-19, enrolled during active disease. CDR3s include the opening cysteine and the closing phenylalanine or tryptophan. D genes are given only for firm matches. The size field is filled for only some rows; it gives once, few, many or a size class.

J | D | size | V | CDR3 | DNA
TRBJ2-7 | - | - | TRBV7-9 | CASRDIEATGGRSSYEQYF | TGTGCCAGCAGGGACATAGAGGCAACCGGGGGAAGGAGCTCCTACGAGCAGTACTTC
TRBJ2-1 | - | - | TRBV12-3/TRBV12-4 | CASSYRYNEQFF | TGTGCCAGCAGTTACAGATACAATGAGCAGTTCTTC
TRBJ2-7 | TRBD2 | - | TRBV11-2 | CASSSGLAAPYEQYF | TGTGCCAGCAGCTCAGGGCTAGCGGCTCCCTACGAGCAGTACTTC
TRBJ1-5 | - | - | TRBV13 | CASSLRRSNQPQHF | TGTGCCAGCAGCTTAAGGAGGTCAAATCAGCCCCAGCATTTT
TRBJ2-6 | TRBD1 | - | TRBV4-2 | CASSQLGTVAVNVLTF | TGTGCCAGCAGCCAACTGGGGACAGTCGCTGTAAACGTCCTGACTTTC
TRBJ2-5 | TRBD2 | - | TRBV6-5 | CASSYATSGRETQYF | TGTGCCAGCAGTTACGCGACTAGCGGGAGAGAGACCCAGTACTTC
TRBJ2-2 | TRBD2 | - | TRBV2 | CASSARIAGRIGELFF | TGTGCCAGCAGCGCTAGAATAGCGGGAAGGATCGGGGAGCTGTTTTTT
TRBJ2-3 | - | - | TRBV18 | CASSPDSMRDQGTADTQYF | TGTGCCAGCTCCCCCGACTCTATGCGGGATCAGGGAACGGCAGATACGCAGTATTTT
TRBJ2-3 | TRBD2 | - | TRBV5-1 | CASSSLAGGNTDTQYF | TGCGCCAGCAGCTCGTTAGCGGGAGGAAACACAGATACGCAGTATTTT
TRBJ2-7 | - | - | TRBV5-1 | CASTPLLGAEQYF | TGCGCCAGCACCCCCCTACTGGGGGCCGAGCAGTACTTC
TRBJ2-5 | - | once | TRBV28 | CASSFIGGTATQYF | TGTGCCAGCAGTTTTATTGGAGGGACGGCGACCCAGTACTTC
TRBJ2-1 | TRBD2 | - | TRBV7-9 | CASSLIAGGGNEQFF | TGTGCCAGCAGCTTAATAGCGGGAGGAGGAAATGAGCAGTTCTTC
TRBJ2-5 | - | - | TRBV2 | CASSGRSNQETQYF | TGTGCCAGCAGTGGAAGGAGTAACCAAGAGACCCAGTACTTC
TRBJ1-2 | TRBD1 | once | TRBV28 | CASSLFLPLQGAYGYTF | TGTGCCAGCAGTTTATTCCTCCCCCTACAGGGGGCCTATGGCTACACCTTC